The next 7 T cell receptor beta chains were all read from a single sample in a study of T cell repertoires in cytomegalovirus infection. Via MiXCR, TCRdb re-called the reads, giving one row per CDR3 protein. The sample has about 490,000 distinct CDR3 sequences, approximately 10% seen once. Material for sequencing was PBMCs. These receptor sequences come from a human donor in good health (CMV status not recorded). Some clones in this sample may be carry-over from other donors' samples.

This clonotype came up many times. The chain combines TRBV12-3 or TRBV12-4 with TRBJ2-2; D gene uncertain. The V and J ends lost 0 bases and 6 bases respectively, with 8 bases between them. CDR3 size: 14 residues. CDR3 sequence reads: CASSLALNPGELFF. The DNA of the CDR3 is TGTGCCAGCAGTTTAGCGCTAAACCCCGGGGAGCTGTTTTTT.

This clonotype was counted many times. The chain has TRBV12-3 or TRBV12-4 and TRBJ2-7; no clear D gene. The CDR3 sequence is 12 residues long. The V end lost 5 bases, the J end lost 2 bases, and 7 bases lay between the germline ends. In nucleotides, the CDR3 is TGTGCCAGCAGTGACGTTACCTACGAGCAGTACTTC. It codes for CASSDVTYEQYF.

This clonotype was observed many times. The rearrangement uses TRBV6-1 and TRBJ2-1, with D tentatively TRBD1 or TRBD2 (6 bases each). The CDR3 length is 16 residues. V shed 9 bases and J shed 0 bases, with 18 bases lying between them. Germline V gene lookup returns CDR1 MNHNS and CDR2 SASEGT. The CDR3: CASATFRGGSYNEQFF. The DNA of the CDR3 is TGTGCCAGTGCGACCTTCAGGGGAGGCTCCTACAATGAGCAGTTCTTC.

This clonotype was observed a handful of times. This rearrangement joins TRBV20-1 to TRBJ1-2; maybe TRBD1 (5 bases). Germline V gene sequence: CDR1 DFQATT, CDR2 SNEGSKA (reference sequence). The V and J ends lost 0 bases and 1 base respectively, with 9 bases between them. The CDR3 is 14 amino acids. CDR3 residues: CSARDSGINYGYTF. CDR3 sequence (DNA): TGCAGTGCTAGAGATTCAGGGATTAACTATGGCTACACCTTC.

This clonotype was detected many times. The chain joins TRBV6-5 to TRBJ1-1, with 9 bases lining up with TRBD1. The V gene end was trimmed by 6 bases and the J gene end by 5 bases; junction bases not matched to a gene: 7. Germline V CDR1 and CDR2: MNHEY, SVGAGI. The CDR3 is made up of 14 amino acids. CDR3 in DNA: TGTGCCAGCAGATCCGGGACAGGGTGGACTGAAGCTTTCTTT. This encodes CASRSGTGWTEAFF.

Many counts were recorded for this clonotype. V and J are TRBV27 and TRBJ2-1; D is tentatively TRBD1 or TRBD2 (5 bases each). The V gene lost 4 bases and the J gene lost 9 bases, with 7 bases spanning the gap. Germline V gene sequence: CDR1 MNHEY, CDR2 SMNVEV (reference sequence). The CDR3 contains 11 residues. CDR3 DNA sequence: TGTGCCAGCAGTTGGGGGAGTGAGCAGTTCTTC. Translated, it gives CASSWGSEQFF.

The sample holds many counts of this clonotype. The chain uses TRBV7-6 and TRBJ2-6, with D tentatively TRBD1 (6 bases). V was pared by 2 bases and J by 0 bases, with 14 bases between. Looked up from germline, CDR1 is SGHVS and CDR2 is FNYEAQ. CDR3 length equals 18 residues. For the CDR3, the DNA is TGTGCCAGCAGCTTACCCCGACAGGCCAACTCTGGGGCCAACGTCCTGACTTTC. It yields the protein CASSLPRQANSGANVLTF.